The clone carrying this T cell receptor beta chain was detected only once. Its antigen remains unidentified. Mismatch with germline at one junction end may stem from a read error. Germline V lookup: CDR1 MNHNS, CDR2 SASEGT. The CDR3 extends over 18 amino acids. This sample is drawn from a study of post-analysis software for immune sequencing data. Study-level information: Relapsing-remitting, secondary progressive and progressive-relapsing multiple sclerosis courses were included.

General study points: Five or six TRBV segments were significantly more frequent in patients than in controls. TRBV5-6, TRBV5-1 and TRBV20-1 were among these segments. Multiple sclerosis patients showed significantly lower normalized Chao1 diversity than controls did.

Each TCR beta cDNA library carried unique molecular identifiers. TCRdb re-analysed the PCR reads in MiXCR, keeping a single row per CDR3 protein. Of around 150,000 distinct CDR3 sequences in the sample, about 37% were seen once. This sample comprised blood, obtained after autologous hematopoietic stem cell transplantation. The V and J genes are TRBV6-1 and TRBJ1-1, with 7 bases aligning to TRBD1. The clonotype originates from a girl aged 10-17 years with multiple sclerosis. Written as DNA, the CDR3 is TGTGCCAGCAGTGAACTCTGGACAGGTCTCTTAAAGAACACTGAAGTTTTCTTT. Amino acids: CASSELWTGLLKNTEVFF.